The clone carrying this TCR beta chain was counted many times. The data were obtained in a study of T cells after yellow fever vaccination. The V end was cut by 6 bases, the J end by 0 bases, with 11 bases between. Germline V gene sequence: CDR1 PRHDT, CDR2 FYEKMQ (reference sequence). This CDR3 has 15 residues. TCRdb re-called the 5' RACE reads through MiXCR, storing one row per CDR3 protein. The data contain 150,000 to 200,000 distinct CDR3 sequences, approximately 6.2% of them seen just once; the ten biggest clones take up approximately 3%. The starting material was CD4+ T cells sorted from PBMCs, obtained on the day of the first yellow fever vaccination. The origin of this receptor is a young man who received the YFV17D yellow fever vaccine. J is TRBJ1-4 and V is TRBV13; D not resolved. The CDR3 region is CASSREPATNEKLFF. CDR3 nucleotide sequence: TGTGCCAGCAGTCGTGAACCTGCAACTAATGAAAAACTGTTTTTT.